These 29 T cell receptor beta chains share one sample of origin, sequenced in a study of shared clonotypes between healthy human individuals. Here immunoSEQ multiplex PCR was the method, and the copy in TCRdb shows in-frame clones only, minus some. The sample lists 2 million to 2.5 million clones; just over 90% were seen once. Naive-designated CD8 cells lacked CD45RO, were positively enriched for CCR7, and omitted terminally differentiated effector memory CD45RA+ cells. The source material was naive CD8+ T cells from PBMCs. The origin of the receptors is a man aged 18 to 30 in good health. Some clones in this sample may be carry-over from other donors' samples.

This clone was detected only once. The rearrangement joins TRBV9 to TRBJ2-7; D perhaps matches TRBD2 (6 bases). Trimming left V 4 bases short and J 6 bases short, with 20 bases between. Germline-derived CDR1 and CDR2 are SGDLS and YYNGEE. The CDR3 sequence is 15 residues long. CDR3: CASSTGGSLGGEQYF. CDR3 nucleotides: TGTGCCAGCAGCACTGGGGGGAGCCTGGGGGGCGAGCAGTACTTC.

This clone has more than one count but fewer than ten. The genes are TRBV6-5 and TRBJ1-5; 10 nucleotides agree with TRBD1. The CDR3 spans 15 residues. Trimming removed 3 bases from V and 16 bases from J; junction bases left unmatched: 15. Germline V lookup: CDR1 MNHEY, CDR2 SVGAGI. CDR3 sequence reads: CASSYTTGTGAPVHF. The CDR3 DNA is TGTGCCAGCAGTTATACGACCGGGACAGGGGCTCCTGTACATTTT.

This clone was seen once. The chain joins TRBV10-3 to TRBJ2-7; the match to TRBD2 covers 16 bases. The CDR3 is 18 residues long. Germline-derived CDR1 and CDR2 are ENHRY and SYGVKD. V was clipped by 2 bases and J by 0 bases; unmatched bases: 4. The CDR3 nucleotides are TGTGCCATCAGTGAGGGGGGACTAGCGGGAGGGAGCTCCTACGAGCAGTACTTC. Its protein is CAISEGGLAGGSSYEQYF.

Regarding this clone: Distinct nucleotide sequences in the sample also encode this CDR3. The genes are TRBV27 and TRBJ2-1; D is undetermined. Deletions cut 3 bases from V and 6 bases from J, with 6 bases between. CDR1 MNHEY and CDR2 SMNVEV come from the germline V gene (reference sequence). The CDR3 length is 12 residues. CDR3 sequence reads: CASSFSGNEQFF. The DNA of the CDR3 is TGTGCCAGCAGTTTCAGTGGCAATGAGCAGTTCTTC.

This clone was recorded a few times. V and J are TRBV29-1 and TRBJ1-1; D call uncertain. Trimming cost V 5 bases and J 0 bases, with 16 bases left between them. Germline assignment: CDR1 SQVTM and CDR2 ANQGSEA. There are 15 residues in the CDR3. This CDR3 is CSVHVQSFMNTEAFF. As DNA, the CDR3 is TGCAGCGTTCACGTCCAGTCCTTTATGAACACTGAAGCTTTCTTT.

The chain has TRBV14 and TRBJ2-1; D unclear. Germline lookup yields CDR1 SGHDN and CDR2 FVKESK. CDR3 length: 18 residues. Trimming removed 0 bases from V and 7 bases from J, with 22 bases in between. In DNA, the CDR3 is TGTGCCAGCAGCCAAGAGAGCGTAGGTCTCACCCGTGGGAATGAGCAGTTCTTC. Protein: CASSQESVGLTRGNEQFF.

The chain has TRBV6-5 and TRBJ2-2; the D gene could be TRBD1 or TRBD2 (5 bases each). Germline V gene sequence: CDR1 MNHEY, CDR2 SVGAGI. The CDR3 contains 14 residues. V was trimmed by 5 bases and J by 2 bases, leaving 9 bases between them. CDR3 nucleotide sequence: TGTGCCAGCAGTAGGGACCCCAACACCGGGGAGCTGTTTTTT. Translating it yields CASSRDPNTGELFF.

Comments on this clone: Other DNA sequences within the sample encode an identical CDR3. V usage is TRBV7-9 and J usage is TRBJ2-1, with TRBD2 matching 14 bases. Germline values: CDR1 SEHNR, CDR2 FQNEAQ (reference sequence). Trimming at V came to 5 bases and at J to 7 bases, leaving 4 bases not matched to a gene. This CDR3 has 15 residues. The CDR3 sequence: CASSPGTSGSNEQFF. In nucleotides, the CDR3 is TGTGCCAGCAGCCCCGGGACTAGCGGGAGTAATGAGCAGTTCTTC.

The rearrangement links TRBV5-6 to TRBJ1-1; D not resolved. The CDR3 runs to 18 residues. Trimming pared 2 bases from V and 0 bases from J, leaving 20 bases between. Per germline, CDR1 SGHDT and CDR2 YYEEEE. The CDR3 nucleotides are TGTGCCAGCAGCTTCGCCAGCCGTTCTCGTGGGATGAACACTGAAGCTTTCTTT. Its translation is CASSFASRSRGMNTEAFF.

The chain employs TRBV9 and TRBJ2-4; TRBD1 might be the D (6 bases). V was cut by 3 bases and J by 0 bases, with 13 bases left in between. This CDR3 is 16 amino acids long. Looked up from germline, CDR1 is SGDLS and CDR2 is YYNGEE. In nucleotides, the CDR3 is TGTGCCAGCAGCGCCCGGGACACCTTAGCCAAAAACATTCAGTACTTC. Its translation: CASSARDTLAKNIQYF.

The chain combines TRBV30 with TRBJ2-6, with D unclear. CDR1 and CDR2 from the germline V gene are GTSNPN and SVGIG (reference sequence). The CDR3 totals 14 residues. Trimming shortened V by 2 bases and J by 0 bases, and 5 bases separated the two germline ends. Here the CDR3 DNA reads TGTGCCTGGAGTCCGGGCTCTGGGGCCAACGTCCTGACTTTC. Its translation is CAWSPGSGANVLTF.

The CDR3 region is CASSETGRAGQPQHF. CDR3 nucleotides: TGTGCCAGCAGCGAAACAGGGCGAGCAGGTCAGCCCCAGCATTTT. The chain links TRBV2 to TRBJ1-5; a possible D gene is TRBD1 (6 bases). CDR1 is SNHLY and CDR2 is FYNNEI in the germline V gene. The CDR3 spans 15 residues. V was cut by 6 bases and J by 6 bases, with 18 bases left in between.

To note about this clone: Other DNA sequences in the sample encode the same CDR3. This chain joins TRBV7-8 and TRBJ2-7; D tentatively fits TRBD1 or TRBD2 (5 bases each). Germline V gene data show CDR1 as SGHVS and CDR2 as FQNEAQ. This CDR3 contains 15 residues. The V and J ends lost 1 base and 0 bases respectively, with 10 bases between them. Written as DNA, the CDR3 is TGTGCCAGCAGCTTAGAAGGGACGGTCTCCTACGAGCAGTACTTC. The encoded protein is CASSLEGTVSYEQYF.

This rearrangement joins TRBV27 to TRBJ2-3; the D gene is possibly TRBD2 (6 bases). This CDR3 contains 17 residues. Germline assignment: CDR1 MNHEY and CDR2 SMNVEV (reference sequence). Trimming took 6 bases from V and 2 from J, leaving 21 bases between them. CDR3 residues: CASRGGLPGVFTDTQYF. The CDR3 coding sequence is TGTGCCAGCAGGGGAGGACTACCCGGCGTCTTCACAGATACGCAGTATTTT.

The V call is TRBV29-1, the J call TRBJ1-3; unclear D gene. Germline V gene sequence: CDR1 SQVTM, CDR2 ANQGSEA. V was shortened by 5 bases and J by 0 bases, with 11 bases between the two germline ends. The CDR3 loop spans 14 amino acids. The CDR3 region is CSVSGFLSGNTIYF. The CDR3 nucleotides read TGCAGCGTTTCGGGCTTCCTCTCTGGAAACACCATATATTTT.

The chain employs TRBV5-1 and TRBJ2-7; D ambiguous. The CDR3 extends over 11 amino acids. With 4 bases removed from V and 2 bases from J, the gap between germline ends came to 4 bases. Per the germline V gene, CDR1 is SGHRS and CDR2 is YFSETQ. This chain's CDR3 is CASSDAYEQYF. CDR3 coding DNA: TGCGCCAGCAGCGACGCCTACGAGCAGTACTTC.

The genes are TRBV5-1 and TRBJ2-1; TRBD2 agrees at 7 bases. The CDR3 has 15 amino acids. With V trimmed by 0 bases and J by 8 bases, 8 bases remained unmatched. Germline lookup yields CDR1 SGHRS and CDR2 YFSETQ. Written as DNA, the CDR3 is TGCGCCAGCAGCTTGGCTAGCGGTGGGCTCGATGAGCAGTTCTTC. The encoded protein is CASSLASGGLDEQFF. The variable domain in full, with the rest retrieved from reference TRBV5-1 and TRBJ2-1, is KAGVTQTPRYLIKTRGQQVTLSCSPISGHRSVSWYQQTPGQGLQFLFEYFSETQRNKGNFPGRFSGRQFSNSRSEMNVSTLELGDSALYLCASSLASGGLDEQFFGPGTRLTVL.

CDR3 loop: CASRRNHPSLGYTF. CDR3 nucleotide sequence: TGTGCCAGCAGGAGGAACCATCCCTCCCTTGGCTACACCTTC. The chain is built from TRBV7-2 and TRBJ1-2; D gene unclear. The CDR3 has 14 amino acids. Germline CDR1 is SGHTA and CDR2 is FQGNSA. The ends were cut back, 6 bases at V and 7 bases at J, with 18 bases in the middle.

This clone occurred once. The rearrangement uses TRBV2 and TRBJ2-7; 11 nucleotides line up with TRBD2. The CDR3 is made up of 18 amino acids. Germline lookup yields CDR1 SNHLY and CDR2 FYNNEI. V was clipped by 2 bases and J by 5 bases; unmatched bases: 14. CDR3 DNA sequence: TGTGCCAGCAGTGAACCTCGAAAACTAGCGGGAGTAGCCCACGAGCAGTACTTC. It is translated as CASSEPRKLAGVAHEQYF.

The genes are TRBV27 and TRBJ1-5; 7 bases are a match to TRBD1. Trimming removed 2 bases from V and 6 bases from J; junction bases left unmatched: 4. The CDR3 extends over 14 amino acids. CDR1 MNHEY and CDR2 SMNVEV come from the germline V gene (reference sequence). The CDR3 reads CASSLRGGLQPQHF. DNA of the CDR3: TGTGCCAGCAGTTTACGAGGGGGCCTTCAGCCCCAGCATTTT.

As concerns this clone: Other DNA sequences in the same sample also yield this CDR3. The chain is built from TRBV15 and TRBJ1-5; 9 positions agree with TRBD1. The germline gives CDR1 LNHNV, CDR2 YYDKDF (reference sequence). This CDR3 region has 15 residues. The V gene end was trimmed by 3 bases and the J gene end by 1 base; junction bases not matched to a gene: 1. As DNA, the CDR3 is TGTGCCACCAGCAGGGACAGGGGCAGCAATCAGCCCCAGCATTTT. Protein sequence: CATSRDRGSNQPQHF.

The chain carries TRBV11-2 and TRBJ1-3, with D maybe TRBD1 (6 bases). The germline V gene encodes CDR1 SGHAT and CDR2 FQNNGV. CDR3 length: 15 amino acids. With 5 bases removed from V and 4 bases from J, the gap between germline ends came to 15 bases. CDR3 nucleotide sequence: TGTGCCAGCAGCGTCGAACAGGGTACGGGAAACACCATATATTTT. It is translated as CASSVEQGTGNTIYF.

This chain connects TRBV7-3 to TRBJ2-7; maybe TRBD1 (6 bases). The CDR3 is made up of 13 amino acids. Looked up from germline, CDR1 is SGHTA and CDR2 is FQGTGA. Deletions cut 0 bases from V and 5 bases from J, with 8 bases between. CDR3 bases: TGTGCCAGCAGCTTAACGTACAGGGACGAGCAGTACTTC. Its translation is CASSLTYRDEQYF.

The chain has TRBV19 and TRBJ1-5, with TRBD1 matching over 8 bases. CDR1 is LNHDA and CDR2 is SQIVND in the germline V gene (reference sequence). With 5 bases clipped from V and 3 bases from J, the junction kept 3 bases outside the gene matches. The CDR3 runs to 14 residues. The CDR3 sequence: CASSDRGINQPQHF. CDR3 DNA: TGTGCCAGTAGTGACAGGGGAATCAATCAGCCCCAGCATTTT.

The chain has TRBV6-6 and TRBJ1-1; 7 bases agree with TRBD1. Germline CDR1 MNHNY, CDR2 SVGAGI (reference sequence). The CDR3 sequence is 12 residues long. V shed 0 bases, J shed 8 bases, and the junction held 0 bases outside the gene matches. The CDR3 DNA sequence: TGTGCCAGCAGTTACTCGACAGGGGAAGCTTTCTTT. It yields the protein CASSYSTGEAFF.

The chain has TRBV28 and TRBJ2-6, with D perhaps TRBD2 (7 bases). With 2 bases removed from V and 4 bases from J, the gap between germline ends came to 15 bases. This CDR3 has 17 amino acids. Germline assignment: CDR1 MDHEN and CDR2 SYDVKM. In DNA, the CDR3 is TGTGCCAGCAGTTTAATAAGTGGGGGGGCCGGGGCCAACGTCCTGACTTTC. It is translated as CASSLISGGAGANVLTF.

The chain carries TRBV6-1 and TRBJ1-3, with 9 nucleotides matching TRBD1. The V gene's germline CDR1 is MNHNS and CDR2 SASEGT. Trimming cost V 6 bases and J 4 bases; bases outside gene matches: 7. The length of the CDR3 is 15 residues. CDR3 coding DNA: TGTGCCAGCAGCCCCGGGACAGGGTCAGGAAACACCATATATTTT. Encoded protein: CASSPGTGSGNTIYF.

For this clone: Different DNA sequences within this sample yield the same CDR3. J is TRBJ2-7 and V is TRBV9, with D unclear. CDR1 SGDLS and CDR2 YYNGEE come from the germline V gene. This CDR3 spans 13 amino acids. Trimming removed 3 bases at V and 1 base at J, with 8 bases between. The CDR3 nucleotides are TGTGCCAGCAGCGCCGGACGGTCCTACGAGCAGTACTTC. Translating gives CASSAGRSYEQYF.

This clone has a handful of counts. Within the sample, other DNA sequences also encode this same CDR3. The chain links TRBV9 to TRBJ1-2, with a tentative D call TRBD1 (5 bases). Germline V gives CDR1 SGDLS, CDR2 YYNGEE. The CDR3 spans 13 residues. V shed 0 bases and J shed 4 bases, with 7 bases lying between them. The CDR3 is CASSVGGLYGYTF. The CDR3 DNA reads as TGTGCCAGCAGCGTAGGGGGCCTCTATGGCTACACCTTC.